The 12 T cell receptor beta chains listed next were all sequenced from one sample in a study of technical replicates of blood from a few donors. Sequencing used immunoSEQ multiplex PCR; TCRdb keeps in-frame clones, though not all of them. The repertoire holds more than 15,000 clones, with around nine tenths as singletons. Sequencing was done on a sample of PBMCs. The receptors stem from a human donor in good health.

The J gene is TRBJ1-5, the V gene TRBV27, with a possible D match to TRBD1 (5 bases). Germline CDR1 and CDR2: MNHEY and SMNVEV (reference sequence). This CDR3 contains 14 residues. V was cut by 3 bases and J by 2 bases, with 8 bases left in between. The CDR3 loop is CASSFSRGNQPQHF. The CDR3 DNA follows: TGTGCCAGCAGTTTTAGCAGGGGCAATCAGCCCCAGCATTTT.

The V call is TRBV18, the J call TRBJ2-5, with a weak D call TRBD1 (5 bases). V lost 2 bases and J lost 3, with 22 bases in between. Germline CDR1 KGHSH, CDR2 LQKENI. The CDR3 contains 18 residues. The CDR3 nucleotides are TGTGCCAGCTCACCATCAAGTTCGGTGAACACAGGAAAAGAGACCCAGTACTTC. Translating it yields CASSPSSSVNTGKETQYF.

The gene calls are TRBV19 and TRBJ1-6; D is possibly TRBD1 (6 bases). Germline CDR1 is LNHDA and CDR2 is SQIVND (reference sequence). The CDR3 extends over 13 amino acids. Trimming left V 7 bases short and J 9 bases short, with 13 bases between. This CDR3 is CASTTGGLSPLHF. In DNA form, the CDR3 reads TGTGCCAGTACCACGGGGGGGCTTTCACCCCTCCACTTT.

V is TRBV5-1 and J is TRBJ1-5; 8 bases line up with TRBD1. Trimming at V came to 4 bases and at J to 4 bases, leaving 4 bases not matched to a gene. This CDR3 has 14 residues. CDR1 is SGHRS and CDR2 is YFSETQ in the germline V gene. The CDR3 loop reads CASSPGTGNQPQHF. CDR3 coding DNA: TGCGCCAGCAGCCCCGGGACAGGAAATCAGCCCCAGCATTTT.

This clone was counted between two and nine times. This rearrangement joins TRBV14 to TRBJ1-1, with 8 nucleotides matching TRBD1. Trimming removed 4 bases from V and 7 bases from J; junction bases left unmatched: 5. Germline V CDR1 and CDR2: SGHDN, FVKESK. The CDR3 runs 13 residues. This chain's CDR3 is CASSLRTGIEAFF. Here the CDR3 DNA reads TGTGCCAGCAGCCTCCGGACAGGGATTGAAGCTTTCTTT.

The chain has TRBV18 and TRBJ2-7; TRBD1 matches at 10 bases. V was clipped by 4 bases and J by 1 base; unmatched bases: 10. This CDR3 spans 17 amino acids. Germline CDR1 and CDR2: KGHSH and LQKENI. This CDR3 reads CASSRWGGTGASYEQYF. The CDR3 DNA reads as TGTGCCAGCTCACGGTGGGGTGGGACAGGGGCGTCCTACGAGCAGTACTTC.

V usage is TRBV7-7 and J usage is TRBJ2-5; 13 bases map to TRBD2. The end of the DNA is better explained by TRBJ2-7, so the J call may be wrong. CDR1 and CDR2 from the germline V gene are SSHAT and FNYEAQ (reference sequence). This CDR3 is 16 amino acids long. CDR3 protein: CASSQGLAGKTYEQYF. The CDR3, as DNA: TGTGCCAGCAGCCAGGGACTAGCGGGAAAGACCTACGAGCAGTACTTC.

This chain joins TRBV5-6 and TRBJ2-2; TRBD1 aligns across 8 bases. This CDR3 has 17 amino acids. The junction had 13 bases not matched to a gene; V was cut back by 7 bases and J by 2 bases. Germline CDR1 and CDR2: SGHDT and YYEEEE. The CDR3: CASYISAGTGNTGELFF. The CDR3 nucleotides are TGTGCCAGCTACATCTCTGCCGGGACAGGCAACACCGGGGAGCTGTTTTTT.

CDR3 coding DNA: TGTGCCAGCTCACCCCGGCAGGGGAAGGGGGAAGCTTTCTTT. It codes for CASSPRQGKGEAFF. The chain is built from TRBV18 and TRBJ1-1, with D perhaps matching TRBD1 (6 bases). V shed 3 bases and J shed 8 bases, with 16 bases lying between them. The CDR3 contains 14 residues. Germline V gene data show CDR1 as KGHSH and CDR2 as LQKENI.

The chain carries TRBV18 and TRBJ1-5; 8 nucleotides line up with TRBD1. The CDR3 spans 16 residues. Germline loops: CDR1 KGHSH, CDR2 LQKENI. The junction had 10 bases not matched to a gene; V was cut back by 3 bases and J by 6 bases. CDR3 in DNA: TGTGCCAGCTCACCGGGGCAGGGGGCATTGGCTCAGCCCCAGCATTTT. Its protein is CASSPGQGALAQPQHF.

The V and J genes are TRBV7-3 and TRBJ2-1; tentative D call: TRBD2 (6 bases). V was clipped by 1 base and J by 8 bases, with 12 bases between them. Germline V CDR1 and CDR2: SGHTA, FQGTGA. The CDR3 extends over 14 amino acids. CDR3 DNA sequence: TGTGCCAGCAGCTTAATGGCGGGAAGCGATGAGCAGTTCTTC. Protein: CASSLMAGSDEQFF.

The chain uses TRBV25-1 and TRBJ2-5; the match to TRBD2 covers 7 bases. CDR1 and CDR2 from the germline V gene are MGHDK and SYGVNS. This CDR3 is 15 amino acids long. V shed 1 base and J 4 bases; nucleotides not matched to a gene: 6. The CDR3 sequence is CASSELRIAGETQYF. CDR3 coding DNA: TGTGCCAGCAGTGAATTGAGGATAGCGGGAGAGACCCAGTACTTC.